This T cell receptor (beta chain) was identified during a study of identical twins. Study results and caveats: Within cord blood, abundant beta clonotypes carried fewer insertions, but memory repertoires showed no such trend.

Comment on this clonotype: Its antigen is currently unknown.

TCRdb ran MiXCR on the 5' RACE reads and lists one entry per CDR3 protein. The table shows roughly 1,500,000 distinct CDR3 sequences, with about 30% occurring only once. The receptor comes from a newborn girl in good health. Sequenced: cord blood.

The CDR3 protein is CASSFSPLAAGSMAQYF. CDR3 nucleotide sequence: TGTGCCAGCAGTTTTTCCCCTCTAGCGGCGGGTTCAATGGCCCAGTACTTC. The chain recombines TRBV12-3 or TRBV12-4 with TRBJ2-5; TRBD2 matches 7 bases. CDR3 size: 17 residues. V dropped 3 bases and J dropped 9; count of bases not matched to a gene: 19.